Included here is one TCR beta chain sequence, with context. These data come from a study of blood T cell repertoires in COVID-19. Across the study: Donors in the United States, Italy and Spain gave samples during acute or convalescent COVID-19. T cells, B-cell-depleted T cells, or PBMCs supplied cDNA or gDNA.

Original processing methods: Amplification with reference gene primers provided the estimates of nucleated cell counts. Here immunoSEQ multiplex PCR was the method, and the copy in TCRdb shows in-frame clones only, minus some. The V and J calls and clone size are taken from that table; D and trimming were inferred from the DNA. The sample shows tens of thousands of clones, just over 85% of them seen only once. The CDR3 spans 14 residues. Germline assignment: CDR1 LNHNV and CDR2 YYDKDF (reference sequence). The junction had 8 bases not matched to a gene; V was cut back by 8 bases and J by 2 bases. The sequenced sample consisted of peripheral blood. The receptor was derived from an elderly man with active COVID-19. The chain combines TRBV15 with TRBJ2-7; 8 nucleotides match TRBD2. In DNA, the CDR3 is TGTGCCACCGACCCCGGGGGGGGAACCTACGAGCAGTACTTC. Translation: CATDPGGGTYEQYF.